This entry lists 6 T cell receptor beta chains sequenced from one sample in a study of blood T cell repertoires in COVID-19. Repertoires were generated with immunoSEQ multiplex PCR, while TCRdb's copy carries only in-frame clones and drops some. Among about 160,000 clones, approximately 82% were seen once, and the ten largest hold around a sixth. The sequenced material came from PBMCs or T cells enriched from blood (not recorded which). The receptors were gathered from a man aged 55-75 years who had recovered from COVID-19.

The table lists this clone with a count of one. The genes are TRBV2 and TRBJ2-2; tentatively, D is TRBD1 (5 bases). This CDR3 spans 14 amino acids. V was cut by 7 bases and J by 0 bases, with 9 bases left in between. Germline V gene sequence: CDR1 SNHLY, CDR2 FYNNEI. CDR3 nucleotide sequence: TGTGCCAGCAAGGAGACAGCGAACACCGGGGAGCTGTTTTTT. As protein: CASKETANTGELFF.

Details on this clone: The sample carries other DNA sequences with the same CDR3. The V gene is TRBV7-2, the J gene TRBJ2-3; TRBD2 is a possible D gene (5 bases). Trimming cost V 1 base and J 0 bases, with 8 bases left between them. Germline V gene data show CDR1 as SGHTA and CDR2 as FQGNSA. There are 15 residues in the CDR3. The CDR3, as DNA: TGTGCCAGCAGCTTAGACCGGGGTAGCACAGATACGCAGTATTTT. Protein sequence: CASSLDRGSTDTQYF.

The chain is built from TRBV27 and TRBJ2-7; TRBD1 agrees at 8 bases. The V and J ends lost 5 bases and 1 base, in that order; junction bases with no gene match: 4. The CDR3 runs 14 residues. Germline CDR1 reads MNHEY; CDR2 reads SMNVEV (reference sequence). The CDR3 DNA follows: TGTGCCAGCAGTCTCAGGGGGCTTTCCTACGAGCAGTACTTC. Protein product: CASSLRGLSYEQYF.

The chain joins TRBV29-1 to TRBJ2-5, with D possibly TRBD1 on 5 matching bases. V was trimmed by 6 bases and J by 2 bases, leaving 10 bases between them. Per germline, CDR1 SQVTM and CDR2 ANQGSEA. The CDR3 runs 12 residues. The DNA for the CDR3 is TGCAGCGTGGTGGACAATCAAGAGACCCAGTACTTC. Residues: CSVVDNQETQYF.

The V gene is TRBV3-1 (or the pseudogene TRBV3-2), the J gene TRBJ2-3; TRBD2 might be the D (5 bases). CDR3 length: 15 amino acids. The V end was cut by 5 bases, the J end by 6 bases, with 18 bases between. Germline CDR1 and CDR2: LGHDT and YNNKEL (reference sequence). CDR3 sequence reads: CASSEDSRWFDTQYF. The CDR3 bases are TGTGCCAGCAGCGAGGACTCGCGCTGGTTTGATACGCAGTATTTT.

The chain has TRBV5-1 and TRBJ2-2, with 9 positions matching TRBD1. Germline V gene lookup returns CDR1 SGHRS and CDR2 YFSETQ. The CDR3 extends over 17 amino acids. Trimming took 0 bases from V and 4 from J; bases not matched to a gene: 7. CDR3 sequence (DNA): TGCGCCAGCAGCTTGGGCACAGGGGGCGCGGGCACCGGGGAGCTGTTTTTT. This encodes CASSLGTGGAGTGELFF.